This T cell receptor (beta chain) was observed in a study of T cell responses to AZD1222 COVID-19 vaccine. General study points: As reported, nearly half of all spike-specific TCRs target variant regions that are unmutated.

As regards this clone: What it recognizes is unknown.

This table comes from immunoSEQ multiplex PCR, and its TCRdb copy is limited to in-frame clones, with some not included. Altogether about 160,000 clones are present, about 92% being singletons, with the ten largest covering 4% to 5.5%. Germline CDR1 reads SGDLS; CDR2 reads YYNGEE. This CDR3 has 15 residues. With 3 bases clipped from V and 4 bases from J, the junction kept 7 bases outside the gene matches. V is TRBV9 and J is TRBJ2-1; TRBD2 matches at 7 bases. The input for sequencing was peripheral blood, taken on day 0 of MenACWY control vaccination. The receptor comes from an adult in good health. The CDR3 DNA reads TGTGCCAGCAGCGCTGGGAGGGCCTCTTACAATGAGCAGTTCTTC. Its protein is CASSAGRASYNEQFF.